This TCR beta chain was sequenced during a study of spatial heterogeneity in lung cancer. Study in general: Consistent detection of more beta-chain than alpha-chain sequences was observed. Study-wide findings and caveats: Circulating ubiquitous expanded tumor TCRs were observed more frequently at resection than at follow-up.

Time point of the sample: blood at routine non-recurrence follow-up after resection. In this sample, this clonotype turned up many times. Its antigen remains unknown. From the 5' RACE reads, TCRdb called clonotypes with MiXCR, one entry per CDR3 protein. This sample carries 9,000 to 13,000 distinct CDR3 sequences, roughly 9.1% of them seen once, and the ten largest clones take 30% to 35%. This clonotype originated in a female donor with early-stage non-small cell lung cancer. Sample: PBMCs, taken at follow-up.

CDR3 residues: CASSPGTGGGEQYV. The CDR3 nucleotides read TGCGCCAGCAGCCCTGGGACAGGGGGTGGCGAGCAGTACGTC. The chain joins TRBV5-1 to TRBJ2-7; 11 bases are a match to TRBD1. The CDR3 consists of 14 residues. Looked up from germline, CDR1 is SGHRS and CDR2 is YFSETQ. V was pared by 4 bases and J by 6 bases, with 6 bases of the junction left unmatched.